What follows are 30 T cell receptor beta chains derived from one specimen sequenced in a study of T cells in Graves' hyperthyroidism and ophthalmopathy (dated by TCRdb to the late 2010s). The method was multiplex PCR. The sequencer was an Illumina HiSeq 2000. The TCR beta CDR3 regions were amplified from RNA transcripts. The TCR CDR3 was subjected to a first round of RT-PCR using the HTBI primer set and the Qiagen OneStep RT-PCR kit. TCRdb cleaned the public reads at Q25 with fastp, built clones with MiXCR and kept in-frame beta chains. One record per CDR3 amino acid sequence lists the most common genes and DNA. This sample has some 770,000 distinct CDR3 sequences in its table, and approximately 16% of those were observed once. The ten largest clones take up approximately 8.4% of the sample. Sequenced sample: blood. These TCRs come from a man aged 18 to 30 with Graves' hyperthyroidism.

The sample holds many counts of this clonotype. V is TRBV29-1 and J is TRBJ2-2, with 8 bases fitting TRBD2. Trimming removed 6 bases from V and 0 bases from J; junction bases left unmatched: 3. The CDR3 is 14 amino acids. CDR1 and CDR2 (germline): SQVTM, ANQGSEA. CDR3 sequence reads: CSVPGLANTGELFF. DNA of the CDR3: TGCAGCGTACCGGGACTAGCGAACACCGGGGAGCTGTTTTTT.

This clonotype was seen many times. CDR3: CASSARAVTNQETQYF. As DNA, the CDR3 is TGTGCCAGCAGTGCACGGGCAGTCACCAACCAAGAGACCCAGTACTTC. V usage is TRBV28 and J usage is TRBJ2-5; no clear D. Germline-derived CDR1 and CDR2 are MDHEN and SYDVKM. Trimming stripped 5 bases from V and 0 bases from J, with 16 bases between. The CDR3 covers 16 residues.

There are many counts of this clonotype. This chain connects TRBV20-1 to TRBJ2-3; perhaps TRBD2 as D (5 bases). The CDR3 runs 12 residues. V shed 6 bases and J shed 2 bases, with 9 bases lying between them. CDR1 and CDR2 from the germline V gene are DFQATT and SNEGSKA (reference sequence). CDR3 sequence (DNA): TGCAGTGCCCCCGGGAACACAGATACGCAGTATTTT. This translates into CSAPGNTDTQYF.

The rearrangement joins TRBV6-7 to TRBJ2-1; the match to TRBD2 covers 11 bases. TRBV6-7 is an open reading frame whose function is uncertain. The CDR3 contains 14 residues. V lost 4 bases, J lost 9 bases, and 5 bases stayed unmatched. The CDR3 DNA sequence: TGTGCCAGCAGTTCCCCTACTAGCGGGAGTGAGCAGTTCTTC. Translated, it gives CASSSPTSGSEQFF.

This clonotype has just a few counts. This rearrangement joins TRBV4-1 to TRBJ1-1; D is uncertain. The CDR3 has 15 residues. Germline V gene data show CDR1 as MGHRA and CDR2 as YSYEKL. Deletions cut 1 base from V and 0 bases from J, with 9 bases between. This CDR3 reads CASSQVVGLNTEAFF. The CDR3 nucleotides read TGCGCCAGCAGCCAAGTGGTCGGTCTGAACACTGAAGCTTTCTTT.

This clonotype has just a few counts. V usage is TRBV20-1 and J usage is TRBJ2-4; D is undetermined. Germline lookup yields CDR1 DFQATT and CDR2 SNEGSKA (reference sequence). This CDR3 contains 16 residues. The V end lost 0 bases, the J end lost 0 bases, and 12 bases lay between the germline ends. The chain's CDR3 is CSARDHLAEAKNIQYF. The CDR3 nucleotides read TGCAGTGCTAGAGATCATCTTGCCGAAGCCAAAAACATTCAGTACTTC.

Many counts were recorded for this clonotype. This chain links TRBV7-8 with TRBJ2-3; weak D call: TRBD2 (5 bases). Germline CDR1 is SGHVS and CDR2 is FQNEAQ. Trimming took off 0 bases at V and 1 base at J, with 11 bases between the two ends. The CDR3 runs 16 residues. In DNA form, the CDR3 reads TGTGCCAGCAGCTTAGCGCTAGCCAGAGGCACAGATACGCAGTATTTT. Its protein is CASSLALARGTDTQYF.

This clonotype showed up many times. This rearrangement joins TRBV20-1 to TRBJ2-3; D is uncertain. The CDR3 loop spans 13 amino acids. The V end lost 3 bases, the J end lost 0 bases, and 7 bases lay between the germline ends. The germline V gene encodes CDR1 DFQATT and CDR2 SNEGSKA (reference sequence). CDR3 DNA sequence: TGCAGTGCTAGGGGCACTAGCACAGATACGCAGTATTTT. Encoded protein: CSARGTSTDTQYF.

This clonotype was seen a handful of times. The chain employs TRBV28 and TRBJ2-1; TRBD2 might be the D (5 bases). V lost 8 bases and J lost 5, with 13 bases in between. The CDR3 has 13 residues. Germline CDR1 MDHEN, CDR2 SYDVKM. The CDR3 DNA follows: TGTGCCAGCCTCCGGGATCCGAACAATGAGCAGTTCTTC. It translates to CASLRDPNNEQFF.

Many counts were recorded for this clonotype. The V and J genes are TRBV12-3 or TRBV12-4 and TRBJ2-4; D not certain. The CDR3 is made up of 15 amino acids. Trimming left V 4 bases short and J 6 bases short, with 16 bases between. CDR3 amino acids: CASSSSGRVRNIQYF. CDR3 coding DNA: TGTGCCAGCAGTTCCTCCGGCCGGGTGAGAAACATTCAGTACTTC.

This clonotype was picked up many times. V usage is TRBV28 and J usage is TRBJ1-1; 10 bases are shared with TRBD1. CDR1 is MDHEN, CDR2 SYDVKM, per germline. The CDR3 covers 12 residues. V lost 10 bases to trimming and J lost 4 bases; unmatched junction nucleotides: 3. Here the CDR3 DNA reads TGTGCCACTGACAGGGGGCCCACTGAAGCTTTCTTT. Residues: CATDRGPTEAFF. Based on the CDR3 plus reference TRBV28 and TRBJ1-1, the full variable domain is DVKVTQSSRYLVKRTGEKVFLECVQDMDHENMFWYRQDPGLGLRLIYFSYDVKMKEKGDIPEGYSVSREKKERFSLILESASTNQTSMYLCATDRGPTEAFFGQGTRLTVV.

There are many counts of this clonotype. V gene TRBV6-2 or TRBV6-3 combines with J gene TRBJ1-5, with 7 bases matching TRBD1. J was trimmed by 3 bases and V by 6 bases; bases with no gene match: 8. The V gene's germline CDR1 is MNHEY and CDR2 SVGEGT. The CDR3 runs to 15 residues. CDR3 in DNA: TGTGCCAGCAGCCCGATCGACAGGGTCAATCAGCCCCAGCATTTT. It is translated as CASSPIDRVNQPQHF.

The CDR3 loop is CASSLSPDNSPLHF. The CDR3 coding sequence is TGTGCCAGCAGCTTATCCCCGGATAATTCACCCCTCCACTTT. V and J are TRBV7-9 and TRBJ1-6; D unresolved. Trimming left V 2 bases short and J 5 bases short, with 7 bases between. Germline V gene lookup returns CDR1 SEHNR and CDR2 FQNEAQ (reference sequence). The CDR3 contains 14 residues.

The chain recombines TRBV20-1 with TRBJ1-5; no firm D call. Germline CDR1 is DFQATT and CDR2 is SNEGSKA (reference sequence). Trimming stripped 3 bases from V and 0 bases from J, with 6 bases between. This CDR3 has 13 amino acids. CDR3 in amino acids: CSASGSSNQPQHF. The CDR3 DNA reads as TGCAGTGCTAGTGGTAGTAGCAATCAGCCCCAGCATTTT.

This clonotype was counted at least ten times. This chain links TRBV28 with TRBJ2-7; D might be TRBD1 or TRBD2, each matching 5 bases. The V gene lost 1 base and the J gene lost 5 bases, with 15 bases spanning the gap. CDR3 size: 15 residues. Germline CDR1 and CDR2: MDHEN and SYDVKM. CDR3 region: CASSLFGDRYDEQYF. CDR3 nucleotide sequence: TGTGCCAGCAGTTTATTTGGGGACCGGTATGACGAGCAGTACTTC.

The V gene is TRBV5-1, the J gene TRBJ1-2; no firm D call. Between the trimmed V and J ends, which lost 5 bases and 2 bases, there was a span of 10 bases. Germline V gives CDR1 SGHRS, CDR2 YFSETQ. The length of the CDR3 is 13 residues. For the CDR3, the DNA is TGCGCCAGCAGGGTCGGGGAGAACTATGGCTACACCTTC. Translation gives CASRVGENYGYTF.

The chain is built from TRBV15 and TRBJ1-4, with D maybe TRBD1 (6 bases). The germline V gene has CDR1 LNHNV and CDR2 YYDKDF (reference sequence). This CDR3 contains 16 residues. Trimming took off 3 bases at V and 0 bases at J, with 11 bases between the two ends. This CDR3 reads CATSRAGAATNEKLFF. The CDR3 DNA follows: TGTGCCACCAGCAGGGCGGGGGCCGCAACTAATGAAAAACTGTTTTTT. Using reference TRBV15 and TRBJ1-4 for the parts outside the CDR3, the full variable domain is DAMVIQNPRYQVTQFGKPVTLSCSQTLNHNVMYWYQQKSSQAPKLLFHYYDKDFNNEADTPDNFQSRRPNTSFCFLDIRSPGLGDTAMYLCATSRAGAATNEKLFFGSGTQLSVL.

In the case of this clonotype: The junction departs from germline at one end; a sequencing error may be responsible. The CDR3 loop reads CASSPDPGNAGELFF. The CDR3 DNA sequence: TGTGCCAGCAGCCCAGATCCAGGGAACGCCGGGGAGCTGTTTTTT. The chain links TRBV7-3 to TRBJ2-2; a possible D gene is TRBD1 (5 bases). Germline lookup yields CDR1 SGHTA and CDR2 FQGTGA. The CDR3 extends over 15 amino acids.

This clonotype was seen at least ten times. The chain combines TRBV28 with TRBJ2-1; 9 bases are shared with TRBD2. In germline, CDR1 is MDHEN, CDR2 SYDVKM. The junction had 9 bases not matched to a gene; V was cut back by 6 bases and J by 6 bases. The CDR3 is 15 residues long. Written as DNA, the CDR3 is TGTGCCAGCAGCGATAGCGGGAGCGCCGCCAATGAGCAGTTCTTC. This gives the protein CASSDSGSAANEQFF.

In this sample, this clonotype turned up many times. The chain is built from TRBV28 and TRBJ2-2, with D tentatively TRBD1 or TRBD2 (5 bases each). The germline V gene encodes CDR1 MDHEN and CDR2 SYDVKM. The CDR3 sequence is 14 residues long. Trimming removed 8 bases from V and 0 bases from J, with 10 bases in between. Here the CDR3 DNA reads TGTGCCAGCGGGACGACCGCGAACACCGGGGAGCTGTTTTTT. Translated: CASGTTANTGELFF.

This clonotype appeared a few times. This chain uses TRBV5-4 with TRBJ2-7, with TRBD2 identical over 8 bases. This CDR3 has 15 residues. CDR1 is SGHNT and CDR2 is YYREEE in the germline V gene (reference sequence). V lost 0 bases, J lost 1 base, and 3 bases stayed unmatched. The DNA of the CDR3 is TGTGCCAGCAGCTTGGAGGGACTAGGATCCTACGAGCAGTACTTC. Protein sequence: CASSLEGLGSYEQYF.

The J gene is TRBJ1-2, the V gene TRBV5-1; TRBD1 agrees at 12 bases. This CDR3 comprises 15 residues. Per the germline V gene, CDR1 is SGHRS and CDR2 is YFSETQ. With V trimmed by 4 bases and J by 6 bases, 7 bases remained unmatched. The CDR3 nucleotides are TGCGCCAGCAGCGGCAACCGGGACAGGGGGCATGGCTACACCTTC. Protein sequence: CASSGNRDRGHGYTF.

This clonotype was found many times. This chain links TRBV18 with TRBJ2-1, with a tentative D call TRBD2 (5 bases). CDR3 length: 15 amino acids. CDR1 KGHSH and CDR2 LQKENI come from the germline V gene. V was pared by 3 bases and J by 0 bases, with 9 bases between. CDR3 DNA: TGTGCCAGCTCACCTAAGGGAGCCTCCTACAATGAGCAGTTCTTC. It yields the protein CASSPKGASYNEQFF. The entire variable domain, with the rest obtained from reference TRBV18 and TRBJ2-1, is as follows: NAGVMQNPRHLVRRRGQEARLRCSPMKGHSHVYWYRQLPEEGLKFMVYLQKENIIDESGMPKERFSAEFPKEGPSILRIQQVVRGDSAAYFCASSPKGASYNEQFFGPGTRLTVL.

This clonotype appeared a few times. The V and J genes are TRBV30 and TRBJ1-4, with 9 bases aligning to TRBD1. The J segment lost 5 bases and the V segment lost 7 bases, leaving 8 bases of the junction unmatched. Per the germline V gene, CDR1 is GTSNPN and CDR2 is SVGIG (reference sequence). The CDR3 totals 14 residues. CDR3 sequence: CASGQGPVNEKLFF. The DNA of the CDR3 is TGTGCCTCCGGACAGGGGCCAGTAAATGAAAAACTGTTTTTT.

This clonotype was seen only a few times. The chain joins TRBV9 to TRBJ2-7; weak D call: TRBD1 (6 bases). CDR3 length: 14 amino acids. Germline-derived CDR1 and CDR2 are SGDLS and YYNGEE. Trimming pared 2 bases from V and 2 bases from J, leaving 11 bases between. CDR3 amino acids: CASSVGTNPYEQYF. The CDR3 DNA sequence: TGTGCCAGCAGCGTCGGGACAAATCCCTACGAGCAGTACTTC.

The sample holds many counts of this clonotype. The rearrangement joins TRBV7-6 to TRBJ2-1, with TRBD2 identical over 9 bases. The CDR3 runs 16 residues. Germline trimming cut 1 base from V and 3 bases from J; bases unmatched to any gene: 4. The germline CDR1 and CDR2 sequences are SGHVS and FNYEAQ. The CDR3 DNA sequence: TGTGCCAGCAGCTTAGTACCAGCGGGAGGCTACAATGAGCAGTTCTTC. Amino acids: CASSLVPAGGYNEQFF.

This clonotype was recorded many times. The chain uses TRBV20-1 and TRBJ2-3; no clear D gene. Germline V gene lookup returns CDR1 DFQATT and CDR2 SNEGSKA (reference sequence). Trimming left V 1 base short and J 2 bases short, with 10 bases between. This CDR3 contains 14 residues. This CDR3 reads CSARASANTDTQYF. The CDR3 DNA sequence: TGCAGTGCTAGAGCGTCGGCAAACACAGATACGCAGTATTTT.

This clonotype was observed many times. The chain couples TRBV11-3 to TRBJ1-1; D gene ambiguous. Deletions cut 6 bases from V and 3 bases from J, with 11 bases between. From germline, CDR1 is SGHNT and CDR2 YENEEA. The CDR3 is 13 residues long. As DNA, the CDR3 is TGTGCCAGCAGTCCGGGCCAGTACACTGAAGCTTTCTTT. Translated, it gives CASSPGQYTEAFF.

The rearrangement links TRBV10-3 to TRBJ1-6; D gene ambiguous. Germline values: CDR1 ENHRY, CDR2 SYGVKD. The V gene lost 8 bases and the J gene lost 2 bases, with 7 bases spanning the gap. The CDR3 loop spans 13 amino acids. The CDR3, as DNA: TGTGCCATCGGAGCGGCCTATAATTCACCCCTCCACTTT. Encoded protein: CAIGAAYNSPLHF.

This clonotype showed up many times. The chain recombines TRBV7-9 with TRBJ2-1, with TRBD1 as a possible D gene (5 bases). The germline CDR1 and CDR2 sequences are SEHNR and FQNEAQ (reference sequence). V was shortened by 5 bases and J by 4 bases, with 24 bases between the two germline ends. CDR3 length: 18 residues. The CDR3 spells CASSGRGSGRPSYNEQFF. The CDR3 coding sequence is TGTGCCAGCAGCGGTAGGGGCTCAGGGCGGCCGTCGTACAATGAGCAGTTCTTC.